This T cell receptor (beta chain) was retrieved from a study of graft-versus-host responses after intestinal transplantation (dated by TCRdb to the early 2020s). The study in broad terms: Recipients received multivisceral, liver-intestinal, or isolated intestinal transplants. Rather than being sequenced by the commercial service, samples from a few later patients were sequenced in-house on an Illumina MiSeq and processed with MiXCR. After intestinal transplantation, graft-versus-host and host-versus-graft alloreactive T cell clones in the graft, circulation and bone marrow were tracked using bulk TCR-beta CDR3 sequencing. Alloreactive clones were identified by sequencing pre-transplant mixed lymphocyte reaction products and comparing these products with unstimulated pre-transplant donor and recipient T cells. All recipients received anti-thymocyte globulin induction followed by maintenance tacrolimus and steroids for roughly 3 years. Donor T cell macrochimerism was defined as a peak of at least 4% donor T cells among recipient peripheral blood mononuclear cells. A cohort of 24 intestinal transplant recipients, including one retransplant, was enrolled, and a few patients lacking pretransplant specimens were excluded. Results and caveats for the whole study, not just this receptor: The conclusions were limited by the relatively low number and heterogeneity of the intestinal transplant patients. Early after transplant, peak levels of circulating GvH clones were associated with declines in HvG clones. High GvH to HvG T cell clonal ratios were observed in the allografts of patients with donor T cell macrochimerism. GvH clones were detected in recipient bone marrow, and some appeared earlier in ileal mucosa or blood, consistent with an intestinal mucosal origin.

As concerns this clone: This clone's antigen is unknown. Base qualities are missing; no much larger clone stands one base away.

The CDR3 contains 16 residues, cysteine and phenylalanine counted. The sequence is cut down to CDR3 DNA, 48 bases in frame from base 1. Reading the germline V gene gives CDR1 SGHTA and CDR2 FQGTGA. V is trimmed back by 5 bases and J by 2 bases, and the junction contains 9 bases that no gene match accounts for. What this sample's time point label stands for: cells obtained before transplantation from donor or recipient. CD3+CD4+ and CD3+CD8+ populations were FACS-sorted from unstimulated pre-transplant donor and recipient cells taken from spleen or lymph nodes. Libraries were constructed by the immunoSEQ multiplex PCR assay. For most patients, genomic DNA was isolated with the Qiagen DNeasy Blood and Tissue Kit and shipped frozen to Adaptive Biotechnologies for TCR sequencing. For most patients, genomic DNA was subjected to high-throughput TCR-beta CDR3 sequencing by Adaptive Biotechnologies. The published analysis was carried out like this. Adaptive's ImmunoSEQ software supplied the TCR sequencing data for around 19 patients, while MiXCR and VDJtools were used to process a few other patients. To correct CD4 versus CD8 sorting errors, any sequence found in both subsets at a frequency ratio below 5:1 was removed. Because the origin of CDR3 nucleotide sequences shared between donor and recipient could not be assigned, those sequences were removed. To be classed as alloreactive, a clone needed at least 2-fold expansion over unstimulated cells and a minimum CFSE-low frequency of 0.002% (template counts) or 0.001% (read counts). Clones were considered mappable if detected in sequenced pre-transplant spleen, lymph node, or MLR CFSE-low populations of the donor or recipient. The cumulative frequency of alloreactive clones was calculated as a percentage of all sequences, weighted by copy number. The source is immuneACCESS, and TCRdb retained only in-frame sequences with V and J called. Part of the clones is not carried over; for the studies checked, unresolved V genes explain less than half of this, and the remainder is unexplained. Clone size and V and J calls were adopted from that table, with D and trimming inferred from the DNA. Recorded for this sample are 85,000 to 100,000 clones; approximately 89% of them occurred a single time. Clones ranked in the top ten supply 0.3% to 0.45% of the sample.

The receptor chain draws on TRBV7-3 and TRBJ2-3; the central 8 bases match TRBD2. The sequence came from a human donor who was the organ donor for an intestinal transplant. Sequenced here: unstimulated CD4+ T cells sorted from spleen or lymph node cells, sampled before transplant. The nucleotide sequence reads TGTGCCAGCAGCCCCCAAGGCGGGAGGTTCACAGATACGCAGTATTTT. The translation is CASSPQGGRFTDTQYF.